The 17 T cell receptor beta chains below were found in one sample sequenced in a study of CD8+CD57+ T cells in acquired aplastic anemia. TCR beta VDJ and CDR3 profiles were obtained from a genomic DNA template. TCRdb recomputed calls from the reads with MiXCR, one row per CDR3 protein. The data hold roughly 200,000 distinct CDR3 sequences, with over 60% observed a single time. Sample: sorted CD4+, CD8+, or CD8+CD57+ T cells (not recorded which) from PBMCs. Receptors originate from a human donor in good health.

The sample holds a few counts of this clonotype. The V and J genes are TRBV7-9 and TRBJ2-5; 7 bases match TRBD1. This CDR3 comprises 17 residues. CDR1 is SEHNR, CDR2 FQNEAQ, per germline (reference sequence). The trim removed 11 bases at V and 4 bases at J, leaving 22 bases unmatched. CDR3 protein: CARTSLGLQGVGETQYF. DNA for the CDR3: TGTGCCCGCACCAGCTTAGGTCTCCAGGGGGTAGGAGAGACCCAGTACTTC.

This clonotype was observed a single time. The chain combines TRBV19 with TRBJ2-2; no definite D call. The CDR3 spans 15 residues. CDR1 is LNHDA and CDR2 is SQIVND in the germline V gene (reference sequence). The V end lost 4 bases, the J end lost 5 bases, and 14 bases lay between the germline ends. The CDR3 reads CASSTAQMSTGELFF. CDR3 DNA: TGTGCCAGTAGTACGGCACAAATGAGTACCGGGGAGCTGTTTTTT. The whole variable domain, filled in from reference TRBV19 and TRBJ2-2, reads DGGITQSPKYLFRKEGQNVTLSCEQNLNHDAMYWYRQDPGQGLRLIYYSQIVNDFQKGDIAEGYSVSREKKESFPLTVTSAQKNPTAFYLCASSTAQMSTGELFFGEGSRLTVL.

This sequence joins TRBV7-4 and TRBJ2-5; D is unresolved. V lost 5 bases, J lost 4 bases, and 14 bases lay in between. Germline-derived CDR1 and CDR2 are SGHVT and SQSDAQ. This CDR3 is 14 amino acids long. For the CDR3, the DNA is TGTGCCAGCAGCAGGAGTCCGACCGGAGAGACCCAGTACTTC. It codes for CASSRSPTGETQYF. The full variable domain, rest sourced from reference TRBV7-4 and TRBJ2-5, is GAGVSQSPRYKVAKRGRDVALRCDSISGHVTLYWYRQTLGQGSEVLTYSQSDAQRDKSGRPSGRFSAERPERSVSTLKIQRTEQGDSAVYLCASSRSPTGETQYFGPGTRLLVL.

V is TRBV7-9 and J is TRBJ2-2; a weak D match, TRBD2 (6 bases). This CDR3 is 16 amino acids long. V lost 6 bases to trimming and J lost 5 bases, with 19 bases between them. Germline V gives CDR1 SEHNR, CDR2 FQNEAQ (reference sequence). CDR3 in amino acids: CASSSTSGYGTGELFF. The CDR3, as DNA: TGTGCCAGCAGTTCTACGAGCGGGTACGGAACCGGGGAGCTGTTTTTT.

Note on this clonotype: The conserved phenylalanine or tryptophan is not found at the CDR3 terminus, so this likely reflects a read error. The DNA is omitted, as the CDR3 cannot be located on it reliably, and the CDR3 follows TCRdb's listing. The V and J genes are TRBV19 and TRBJ2-5. Germline CDR1 is LNHDA and CDR2 is SQIVND (reference sequence). The CDR3 totals 8 residues, both ends included. The CDR3 here is CASTTSIS.

This clonotype was detected only once. V is TRBV5-1 and J is TRBJ1-2; 7 bases match TRBD1. CDR1 and CDR2 (germline): SGHRS, YFSETQ. The CDR3 has 14 amino acids. The trim removed 0 bases at V and 8 bases at J, leaving 7 bases unmatched. The CDR3 sequence: CASSLGQGEWGYTF. The CDR3 DNA reads TGCGCCAGCAGCTTGGGACAGGGAGAATGGGGCTACACCTTC.

This clonotype occurred a few times. V and J are TRBV9 and TRBJ1-1; the D is unclear. Germline CDR1 reads SGDLS; CDR2 reads YYNGEE. V was clipped by 4 bases and J by 6 bases, with 13 bases between them. The CDR3 length is 13 residues. CDR3 nucleotide sequence: TGTGCCAGCAGCTACGACATCAGTCCTGAAGCTTTCTTT. Its translation is CASSYDISPEAFF.

Concerning this clonotype itself: One end of the junction varies from germline; a read error may be responsible. V is TRBV7-7 and J is TRBJ2-2, with TRBD2 as a possible D gene (5 bases). The CDR3 has 16 residues. Germline values: CDR1 SSHAT, CDR2 FNYEAQ (reference sequence). The CDR3 spells CASSLVSGVNTGELFF. The CDR3 coding sequence is TGTGCTAGCAGCTTAGTTTCCGGGGTCAACACCGGGGAGCTGTTTTTT.

V and J are TRBV29-1 and TRBJ2-7; possibly TRBD2 for D (6 bases). Trimming cost V 5 bases and J 2 bases, with 13 bases left between them. Looked up from germline, CDR1 is SQVTM and CDR2 is ANQGSEA. The CDR3 covers 13 residues. As DNA, the CDR3 is TGCAGCGTTTCGATAGGGAGGCCCTACGAGCAGTACTTC. Translation: CSVSIGRPYEQYF.

The CDR3 bases are TGCAGCGCTAGCGGGCTAAGCTCCTACGAGCAGTACTTC. This sequence encodes CSASGLSSYEQYF. The rearrangement joins TRBV29-1 to TRBJ2-7; 8 positions agree with TRBD2. The junction had 5 bases not matched to a gene; V was cut back by 7 bases and J by 0 bases. This CDR3 is built from 13 residues. The V gene's germline CDR1 is SQVTM and CDR2 ANQGSEA.

This clonotype was seen ten or more times. V usage is TRBV19 and J usage is TRBJ2-1; no clear D. Trimming took off 3 bases at V and 5 bases at J, with 8 bases between the two ends. Per germline, CDR1 LNHDA and CDR2 SQIVND (reference sequence). CDR3 length: 13 amino acids. The CDR3 DNA reads TGTGCCAGTAGTATCTCGACGGACAATGAGCAGTTCTTC. Translation: CASSISTDNEQFF.

This clonotype has a count of ten or more. V usage is TRBV4-1 and J usage is TRBJ2-7, with D possibly matching TRBD2 (6 bases). Trimming took 2 bases from V and 4 from J, leaving 15 bases between them. CDR3 size: 15 residues. Germline-derived CDR1 and CDR2 are MGHRA and YSYEKL. The CDR3 bases are TGCGCCAGCAGCCAATCCTCGGAGGGTCGATACGAGCAGTACTTC. Translating gives CASSQSSEGRYEQYF.

The gene calls are TRBV7-2 and TRBJ2-7, with unresolved D. This CDR3 has 14 residues. Germline values: CDR1 SGHTA, CDR2 FQGNSA. The germline V and J ends were trimmed by 2 bases and 2 bases, with 10 bases remaining between them. Here the CDR3 DNA reads TGTGCCAGCAGCTTACCGGGCCCAACCTACGAGCAGTACTTC. Amino acids: CASSLPGPTYEQYF.

This clonotype came up once. Sequence at one end of the junction differs from germline and may be a read error. The chain couples TRBV12-3 or TRBV12-4 to TRBJ2-5; TRBD1 aligns across 7 bases. The length of the CDR3 is 11 residues. CDR3 sequence reads: CASRPGTEISF. DNA for the CDR3: TGTGCCAGCAGACCCGGGACAGAGATTTCATTC.

This chain joins TRBV7-2 and TRBJ1-2; possible D gene TRBD1, 6 bases. The V gene lost 4 bases and the J gene lost 2 bases, with 8 bases spanning the gap. The length of the CDR3 is 13 residues. Germline V gives CDR1 SGHTA, CDR2 FQGNSA. The CDR3 DNA reads TGTGCCAGCAGCTCAGGGGCGAACTATGGCTACACCTTC. Translated, it gives CASSSGANYGYTF. The full variable domain, with the rest looked up from reference TRBV7-2 and TRBJ1-2, is GAGVSQSPSNKVTEKGKDVELRCDPISGHTALYWYRQSLGQGLEFLIYFQGNSAPDKSGLPSDRFSAERTGGSVSTLTIQRTQQEDSAVYLCASSSGANYGYTFGSGTRLTVV.

In this sample, this clonotype turned up many times. The chain has TRBV2 and TRBJ1-5, with 8 nucleotides matching TRBD1. The CDR3 is 15 residues long. The germline V gene has CDR1 SNHLY and CDR2 FYNNEI. The junction had 9 bases not matched to a gene; V was cut back by 8 bases and J by 3 bases. This CDR3 reads CASGEGQVANQPQHF. DNA for the CDR3: TGTGCCAGCGGGGAGGGACAGGTGGCCAATCAGCCCCAGCATTTT.

This clonotype was counted ten times or more. The chain joins TRBV5-6 to TRBJ2-7; a possible D gene is TRBD1 (7 bases). Looked up from germline, CDR1 is SGHDT and CDR2 is YYEEEE. This CDR3 comprises 13 residues. Trimming took off 4 bases at V and 6 bases at J, with 14 bases between the two ends. The DNA of the CDR3 is TGTGCCAGCAGCGGGGGAGGACAGGTCGAGCAGTACTTC. This translates into CASSGGGQVEQYF.